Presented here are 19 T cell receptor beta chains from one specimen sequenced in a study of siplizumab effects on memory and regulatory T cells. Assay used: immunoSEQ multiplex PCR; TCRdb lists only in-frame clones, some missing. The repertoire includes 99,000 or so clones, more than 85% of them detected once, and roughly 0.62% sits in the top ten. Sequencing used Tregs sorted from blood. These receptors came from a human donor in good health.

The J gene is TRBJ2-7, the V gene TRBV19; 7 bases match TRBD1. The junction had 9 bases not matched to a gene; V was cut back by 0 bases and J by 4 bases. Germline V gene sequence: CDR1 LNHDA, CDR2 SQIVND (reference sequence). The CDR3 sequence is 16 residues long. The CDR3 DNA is TGTGCCAGTAGTATAGATGCCGGGACAGAGAGGTACGAGCAGTACTTC. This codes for CASSIDAGTERYEQYF. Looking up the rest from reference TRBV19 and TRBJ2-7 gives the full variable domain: DGGITQSPKYLFRKEGQNVTLSCEQNLNHDAMYWYRQDPGQGLRLIYYSQIVNDFQKGDIAEGYSVSREKKESFPLTVTSAQKNPTAFYLCASSIDAGTERYEQYFGPGTRLTVT.

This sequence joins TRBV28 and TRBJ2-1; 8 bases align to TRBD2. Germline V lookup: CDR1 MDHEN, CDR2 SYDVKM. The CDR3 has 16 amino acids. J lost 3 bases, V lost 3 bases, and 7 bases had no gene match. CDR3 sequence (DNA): TGTGCCAGCAGTTTTAGGCTAGCGGGTCGCTACAATGAGCAGTTCTTC. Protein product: CASSFRLAGRYNEQFF.

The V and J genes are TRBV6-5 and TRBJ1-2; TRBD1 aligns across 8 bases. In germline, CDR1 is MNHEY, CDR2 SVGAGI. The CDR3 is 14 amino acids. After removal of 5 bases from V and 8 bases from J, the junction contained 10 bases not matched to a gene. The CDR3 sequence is CASSDRGGDRGYTF. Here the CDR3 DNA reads TGTGCCAGCAGTGACAGGGGCGGAGATAGAGGCTACACCTTC.

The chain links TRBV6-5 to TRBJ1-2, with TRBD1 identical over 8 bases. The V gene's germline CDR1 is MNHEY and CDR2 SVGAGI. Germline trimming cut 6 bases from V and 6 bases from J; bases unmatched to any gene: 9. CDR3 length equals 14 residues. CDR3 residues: CASSALRGQDGYTF. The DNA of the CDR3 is TGTGCCAGCAGCGCCTTGAGGGGACAGGATGGCTACACCTTC.

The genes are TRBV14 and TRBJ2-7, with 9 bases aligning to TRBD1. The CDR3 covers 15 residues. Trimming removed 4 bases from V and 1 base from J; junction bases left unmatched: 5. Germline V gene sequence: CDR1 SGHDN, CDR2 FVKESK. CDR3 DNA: TGTGCCAGCAGCCCCTTCGGGACAGGGTCCTACGAGCAGTACTTC. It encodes CASSPFGTGSYEQYF.

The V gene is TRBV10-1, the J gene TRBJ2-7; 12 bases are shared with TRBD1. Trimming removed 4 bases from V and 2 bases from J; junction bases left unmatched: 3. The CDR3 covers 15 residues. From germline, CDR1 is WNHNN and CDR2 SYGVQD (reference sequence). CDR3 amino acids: CASSGGQGAAYEQYF. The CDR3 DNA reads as TGCGCCAGCAGTGGGGGACAGGGGGCCGCCTACGAGCAGTACTTC.

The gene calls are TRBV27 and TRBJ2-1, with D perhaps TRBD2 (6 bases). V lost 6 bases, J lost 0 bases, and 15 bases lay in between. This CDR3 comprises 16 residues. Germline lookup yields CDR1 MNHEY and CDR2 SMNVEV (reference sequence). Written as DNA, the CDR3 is TGTGCCAGCAGCTTCAGACGGAGGGTCTCCTACAATGAGCAGTTCTTC. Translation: CASSFRRRVSYNEQFF.

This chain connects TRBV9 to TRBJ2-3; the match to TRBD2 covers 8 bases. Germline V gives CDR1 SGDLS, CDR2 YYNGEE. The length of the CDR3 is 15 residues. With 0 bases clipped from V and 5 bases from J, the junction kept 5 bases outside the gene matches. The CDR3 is CASSVDVGGVDTQYF. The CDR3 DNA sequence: TGTGCCAGCAGCGTAGACGTCGGGGGGGTAGATACGCAGTATTTT. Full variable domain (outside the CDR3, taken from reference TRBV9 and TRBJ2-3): DSGVTQTPKHLITATGQRVTLRCSPRSGDLSVYWYQQSLDQGLQFLIQYYNGEERAKGNILERFSAQQFPDLHSELNLSSLELGDSALYFCASSVDVGGVDTQYFGPGTRLTVL.

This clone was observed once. This chain's CDR3 is CASSSLAGSTDTQYF. As DNA, the CDR3 is TGTGCCAGCAGCTCGCTAGCGGGGAGCACAGATACGCAGTATTTT. The chain employs TRBV5-4 and TRBJ2-3; 9 bases line up with TRBD2. Germline assignment: CDR1 SGHNT and CDR2 YYREEE (reference sequence). Trimming at V came to 3 bases and at J to 0 bases, leaving 2 bases not matched to a gene. This CDR3 is built from 15 residues.

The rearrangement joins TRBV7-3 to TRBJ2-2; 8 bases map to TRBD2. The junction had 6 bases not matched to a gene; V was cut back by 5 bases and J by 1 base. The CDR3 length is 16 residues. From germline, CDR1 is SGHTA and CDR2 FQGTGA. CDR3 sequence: CASSIAGGLNTGELFF. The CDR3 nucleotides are TGTGCCAGCAGCATTGCGGGGGGCTTGAACACCGGGGAGCTGTTTTTT. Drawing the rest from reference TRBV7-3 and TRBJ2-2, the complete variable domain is GAGVSQTPSNKVTEKGKYVELRCDPISGHTALYWYRQSLGQGPEFLIYFQGTGAADDSGLPNDRFFAVRPEGSVSTLKIQRTERGDSAVYLCASSIAGGLNTGELFFGEGSRLTVL.

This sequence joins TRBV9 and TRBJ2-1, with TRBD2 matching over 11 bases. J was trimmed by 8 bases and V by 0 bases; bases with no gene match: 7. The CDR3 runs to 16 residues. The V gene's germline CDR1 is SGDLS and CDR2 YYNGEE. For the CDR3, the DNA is TGTGCCAGCAGCGTAGTTGAACTAGCGGGAGTCGATGAGCAGTTCTTC. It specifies CASSVVELAGVDEQFF.

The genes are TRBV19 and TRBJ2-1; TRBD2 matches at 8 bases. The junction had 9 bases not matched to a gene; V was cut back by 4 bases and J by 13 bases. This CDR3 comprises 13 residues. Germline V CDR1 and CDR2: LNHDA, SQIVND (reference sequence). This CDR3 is CASSNRAGDHQFF. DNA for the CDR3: TGTGCCAGTAGTAATAGAGCGGGGGACCACCAGTTCTTC.

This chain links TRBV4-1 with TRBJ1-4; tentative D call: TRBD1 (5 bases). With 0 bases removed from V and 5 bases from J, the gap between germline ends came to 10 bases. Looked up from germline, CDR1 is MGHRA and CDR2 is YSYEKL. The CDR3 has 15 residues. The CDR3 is CASSQDGAGNEKLFF. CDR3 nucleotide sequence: TGCGCCAGCAGCCAAGATGGGGCAGGGAATGAAAAACTGTTTTTT.

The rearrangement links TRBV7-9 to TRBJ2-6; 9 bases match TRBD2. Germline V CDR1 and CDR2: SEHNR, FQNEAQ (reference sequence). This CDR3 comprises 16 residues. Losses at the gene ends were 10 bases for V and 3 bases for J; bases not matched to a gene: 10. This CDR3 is CATHRGGENGANVLTF. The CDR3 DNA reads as TGTGCCACCCACCGCGGGGGGGAGAATGGGGCCAACGTCCTGACTTTC.

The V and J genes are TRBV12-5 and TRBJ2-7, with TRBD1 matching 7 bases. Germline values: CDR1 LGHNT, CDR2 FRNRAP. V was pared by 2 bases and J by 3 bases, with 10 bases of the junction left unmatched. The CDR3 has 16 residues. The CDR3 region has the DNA TGTGCTAGTGGTTTGCTAAACAGGGGTTTCTTCTACGAGCAGTACTTC. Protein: CASGLLNRGFFYEQYF.

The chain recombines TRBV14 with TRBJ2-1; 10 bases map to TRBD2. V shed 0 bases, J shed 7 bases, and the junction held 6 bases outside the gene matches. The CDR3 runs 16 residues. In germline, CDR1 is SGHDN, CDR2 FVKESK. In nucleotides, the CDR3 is TGTGCCAGCAGCCAAGATTATGGTAGCGGGGGGAATGAGCAGTTCTTC. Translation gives CASSQDYGSGGNEQFF. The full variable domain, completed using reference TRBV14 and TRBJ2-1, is EAGVTQFPSHSVIEKGQTVTLRCDPISGHDNLYWYRRVMGKEIKFLLHFVKESKQDESGMPNNRFLAERTGGTYSTLKVQPAELEDSGVYFCASSQDYGSGGNEQFFGPGTRLTVL.

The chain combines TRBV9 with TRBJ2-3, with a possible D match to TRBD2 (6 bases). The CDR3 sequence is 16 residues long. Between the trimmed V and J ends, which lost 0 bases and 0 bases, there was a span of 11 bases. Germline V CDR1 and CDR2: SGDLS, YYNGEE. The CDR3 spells CASSVVEGTSTDTQYF. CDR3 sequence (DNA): TGTGCCAGCAGCGTAGTGGAGGGGACGAGCACAGATACGCAGTATTTT.

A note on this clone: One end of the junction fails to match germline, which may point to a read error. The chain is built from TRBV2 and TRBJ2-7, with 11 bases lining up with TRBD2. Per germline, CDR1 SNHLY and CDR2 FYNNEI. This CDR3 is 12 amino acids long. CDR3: CASSVGTSGLDF. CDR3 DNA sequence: TGTGCCAGCAGTGTCGGGACTAGCGGTCTGGACTTC.

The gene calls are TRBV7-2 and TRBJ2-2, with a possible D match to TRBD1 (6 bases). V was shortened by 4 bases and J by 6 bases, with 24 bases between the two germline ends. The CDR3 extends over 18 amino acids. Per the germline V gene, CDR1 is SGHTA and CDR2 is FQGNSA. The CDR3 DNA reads TGTGCCAGCAGCTCCCTCGAAACTCAATTAACAGGGTCCGGGGAGCTGTTTTTT. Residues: CASSSLETQLTGSGELFF.